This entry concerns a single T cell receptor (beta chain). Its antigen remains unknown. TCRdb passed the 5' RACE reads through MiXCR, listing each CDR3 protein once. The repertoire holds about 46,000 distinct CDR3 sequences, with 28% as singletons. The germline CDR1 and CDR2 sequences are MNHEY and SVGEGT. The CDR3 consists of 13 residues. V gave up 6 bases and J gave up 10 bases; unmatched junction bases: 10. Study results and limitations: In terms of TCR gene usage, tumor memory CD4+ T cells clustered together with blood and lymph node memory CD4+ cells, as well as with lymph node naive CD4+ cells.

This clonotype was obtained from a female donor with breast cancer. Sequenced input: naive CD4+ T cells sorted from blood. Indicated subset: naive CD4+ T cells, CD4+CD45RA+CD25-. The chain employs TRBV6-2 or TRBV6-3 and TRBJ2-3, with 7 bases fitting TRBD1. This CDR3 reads CASRTRQGSAQYF. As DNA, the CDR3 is TGTGCCAGCAGAACTAGACAGGGAAGCGCGCAGTATTTT.